Sequencing of this T cell receptor (beta chain) was carried out in a study of cytomegalovirus exposure and HLA in healthy donors (dated by TCRdb to 2016 to 2017). At the level of the whole study: An earlier analysis of approximately 550 of the donors reported 250 to 350 Gb of sequence data and around 110 million unique TCR beta sequences from 150 million to 200 million T cells. Several DR-DQ haplotypes were handled as single units for association and clustering because linkage in the cohort was strong. Along with the roughly 610-subject first cohort, a separate validation cohort of over a hundred different subjects was used. About 280 gigabases of sequencing data and around 80 million unique TCR sequences made up an early release that covered several hundred HLA-typed donors. Every discovery cohort repertoire had been produced on one sequencing platform. A later analysis re-analyzed previously published TCR beta repertoires from 660 or so donors and added high-resolution HLA genotyping to study TCR occurrence patterns. Both class I and class II loci were covered by HLA typing, at four-digit resolution. Of the roughly 400 genotyped donors, roughly 85% fell in the genetic ancestry cluster associated with self-reported Caucasian donors. In a later genetic analysis, genome-wide SNP genotypes for about three fifths of the roughly 670 donors were used, and that subset was treated as a discovery cohort. Rather than drawing on any new phenotypic data, the later analysis identified candidate immune exposures from TCR beta sequences and the way those sequences occurred across donors. Among almost 400 genotyped donors of the cohort, an average of approximately 230,000 unique TCR beta nucleotide sequences were sequenced per donor, approximately 20% of them non-productive. The study combined high-throughput TCR immunosequencing, statistical association of individual TCRs with disease status, and machine learning to predict cytomegalovirus infection status. An earlier analysis of several hundred of the donors applied high-throughput TCR beta sequencing to assess whether each TCR beta V gene segment acted as functional or pseudogenic. Using immunosequencing, the study profiled T cell repertoires from around 670 subjects and related those repertoires to cytomegalovirus serostatus. Donor age, sex, ethnicity and CMV serostatus were compiled alongside the repertoire data. The aim of the study was to test whether cataloging public T cell receptors could identify signatures of past pathogen exposure. Typing coverage varied by locus: roughly 620-640 donors for A, B, C, DRB1 and DQB1; roughly 560 for DQA1; over 600 for DPA1; around 450 for DPB1.

About this clone: Its antigen is currently not known. No much larger clone exists at a distance of one base, and base qualities are not known.

The cohort consisted of hundreds of healthy bone marrow donors. All cohort members were sampled while nominally healthy, although unrecorded immune exposures were likely present. The donor tested CMV seronegative and was one of the 352 seronegative cohort members. Each donor provided a peripheral blood sample, and peripheral blood mononuclear cells were used for TCR beta sequencing. Genomic DNA extraction from the blood cell samples was performed with the Qiagen DNeasy Blood Extraction Kit. The CDR3 holds 16 amino acids from the cysteine to the phenylalanine. The retained sequence is limited to the CDR3, 48 bases, with the frame set at the first base. V is reduced by 1 base and J by 0 bases, leaving a spacing of 7 bases between them. Via the germline V gene (reference sequence), CDR1 is SEHNR and CDR2 FQNEAQ. Study-wide conclusions, independent of this receptor: In this cohort, only TCR beta chains were sequenced, and detectable features were limited by the absence of alpha or paired-chain data. Because the 87-base-pair reads could not distinguish some IMGT-functional V segments, including TRBV6-2 and TRBV6-3, those segments were excluded. A cluster of highly shared sequence variants was judged likely to represent a technical artifact of the sequencing pipeline. Several of the top co-occurrence clusters appeared to be linked to parvovirus B19, influenza, CMV and Epstein-Barr virus, according to a later analysis. The classifier was reported to diagnose cytomegalovirus status with high specificity and sensitivity in both the original cohort and the validation cohort. The only immune exposure information available for the cohort was CMV serostatus. The authors suggested that the approach could potentially be extended to other disease states and immunological phenotypes. A later analysis associated about 16,000 TCR beta sequences with specific HLA alleles at a false discovery rate of 0.05. Across donors, most TCR sequences were observed very rarely, whereas some public TCRs were present in many individuals. In a later analysis, the rate of TCR association differed among HLA loci, with DRB1 alleles having the most associated TCRs and HLA-C alleles having the fewest. Roughly uniform sequencing depth across donors was assumed in presence/absence analyses, although this assumption may not hold. A later analysis found that most CMV-associated TCR beta chains appeared HLA-restricted, with HLA associations seemingly driven largely by CMV exposure. In the study, around 150 TCR beta chains were listed as associated with cytomegalovirus. In vitro tests confirmed that a few of the cytomegalovirus-associated TCR beta chains recognize cytomegalovirus antigens. Because HLA typing was unavailable for some donors at each locus, only the typed subset was used in association tests. In a later analysis, HLA-associated TCR beta chains were found to be more clonally expanded and to have lower generation probabilities than equally common non-associated chains. Assigning TCR associations to individual alleles was difficult when HLA alleles, especially DR and DQ, strongly co-occurred. A further reported finding was that TCR beta sequences accurately predicted the HLA-A and HLA-B alleles for most subjects in the first cohort. According to a later genetic analysis, donors in an Asian-associated ancestry cluster had fewer N-insertions in productive TCRs than the approximately 710-donor mean. V-gene and J-gene trimming of TCR beta chains was associated with a missense DCLRE1C variant in a later genetic analysis, and the association was replicated in an independent cohort. Because counts were too low, around 18 rarely observed V segments, including chromosome 9 orphons, were left out of the earlier analysis of about 500 of the donors. Linkage disequilibrium might explain the correlated functional status among segregating V segments, but an unknown experimental factor could not be ruled out. In an earlier analysis of under 600 of the donors, most TCR beta V segments were observed in productive rearrangements about 87% or about 30% of the time, broadly matching IMGT annotations.

Library generation was performed with the immunoSEQ multiplex PCR assay. For the multiplex PCR, a mixture combining 60 forward primers for TCR Vbeta segments and 13 reverse primers for TCR Jbeta segments was used. The CDR3 region of rearranged TCR beta genes was amplified from genomic DNA by a multiplex PCR assay. The Illumina HiSeq System was used to sequence the amplified TCR beta libraries as 87-base-pair reads. As for the original processing: A later analysis counted about 80 million unique TCR beta chains across the 550 to 750 repertoires, and around 12 million of these chains were shared by at least two donors. To remove PCR and sequencing errors, raw reads were error-corrected and collapsed into unique sequences using a nearest-neighbor algorithm that merged closely related sequences. CDR3 sequences were aligned to IMGT reference sequences to assign V, D and J gene segments. For a sequence to be retained, at least a six-nucleotide match to both a V gene segment and a J gene segment was required. A rearrangement was called productive if the CDR3 had no stop codons and remained in frame with V and J, and every other rearrangement was called non-productive. Following IMGT convention, CDR3 was defined as the stretch from the second conserved V-encoded cysteine to the conserved J-encoded phenylalanine. Sequences without an unambiguous match to a single V gene segment were excluded from the earlier analysis of 450 to 650 of the donors. In an earlier analysis of several hundred of the donors, V segments were called functional above 56.7% productive rearrangements and were called segregating when the between-donor standard deviation exceeded 5%. To diagnose cytomegalovirus status from the catalog of TCR beta chain sequences, a statistical classification framework was built. V and J gene assignment, in a later analysis, came from comparing TCR nucleotide sequences with IMGT/GENE-DB human TR gene sequences. A later analysis assigned CDR3 sequences and most-parsimonious VDJ recombination scenarios with the TCRdist pipeline. In a later analysis, every TCR beta chain was defined by the combination of its CDR3 amino acid sequence and its V-gene family, and reads without a unique V-gene family were dropped. A later analysis removed 550 to 700 highly shared, low-generation-probability nucleotide sequences to deal with suspected cross-contamination and a sequencing artifact. In a later analysis, a clonal expansion index for each public chain was calculated from normalized within-repertoire ranks of inferred template counts. In a later analysis, generation probabilities were computed using a VDJ recombination model fitted to out-of-frame rearrangements, and the results were checked against IGoR. In a later analysis, TCR-TCR, TCR-HLA and TCR-CMV co-occurrence was scored with hypergeometric tests, and a repertoire-size bias correction was applied to TCR pairs. False discovery rates were estimated in a later analysis by permuting HLA or CMV assignments 20 times. In a later analysis, co-occurring TCRs were grouped using DBSCAN, and TCRdist sequence similarity was added for clustering within HLA-allele-positive subsets. Repertoires with fewer than 30,000 or more than 120,000 public chains, plus five repertoires with anomalous nucleotide sharing, were excluded from co-occurrence clustering. TCRdb re-hosts the immuneACCESS table, in-frame sequences only. Its copies lack some clones; in the studies checked, an unresolved V gene accounts for under half of them, and the cause for the rest is not known. D and trimming come from the DNA, and the V and J calls and clone size come from that table. The sample yields around 150,000 clones; over 80% were counted once. The ten most abundant clones make up roughly 3.5% of the sample.

The chain employs TRBV7-9 and TRBJ1-6; the D gene cannot be named for sure. This TCR came from a male donor in good health and CMV-seronegative. The sample taken for sequencing was PBMCs. The bases read TGTGCCAGCAGCTTAGAAGTGAGCTCCTATAATTCACCCCTCCACTTT. It is translated as CASSLEVSSYNSPLHF. With the portions outside the CDR3 filled from the reference TRBV7-9 and TRBJ1-6 genes, the complete variable region becomes DTGVSQNPRHKITKRGQNVTFRCDPISEHNRLYWYRQTLGQGPEFLTYFQNEAQLEKSRLLSDRFSAERPKGSFSTLEIQRTEQGDSAMYLCASSLEVSSYNSPLHFGNGTRLTVT.